The 15 T cell receptor beta chains given below trace back to one sample, sequenced in a study of CD8+CD57+ T cells in acquired aplastic anemia (dated 2018 in TCRdb). TCRdb lists the instrument as Illumina HiSeq 2000. Genomic DNA was used as template for profiling of TCR beta VDJ combinations and CDR3 sequences. The public reads were reanalyzed by TCRdb: fastp trimming at Q25, MiXCR alignment, in-frame beta chains only. Rows are combined by CDR3 protein, so each entry shows the most common genes and DNA. This sample lists 150,000 to 200,000 distinct CDR3 sequences; under 70% were detected once. Jointly, the top ten make up roughly 50% of the sample. The sequenced material came from sorted CD4+, CD8+, or CD8+CD57+ T cells (not recorded which) from PBMCs. These receptors were collected from a human donor with severe aplastic anemia or a healthy control (not recorded which).

The genes are TRBV10-3 and TRBJ1-3, with D unresolved. The CDR3 runs 16 residues. Germline loops: CDR1 ENHRY, CDR2 SYGVKD. Between the trimmed V and J ends, which lost 0 bases and 2 bases, there was a span of 11 bases. The CDR3 sequence is CAISESVGGTGNTIYF. The CDR3 DNA reads TGTGCCATCAGTGAGTCCGTGGGAGGGACTGGAAACACCATATATTTT.

This chain uses TRBV9 with TRBJ2-7, with D unresolved. Germline CDR1 and CDR2: SGDLS and YYNGEE. The CDR3 extends over 15 amino acids. The V end was cut by 7 bases, the J end by 4 bases, with 21 bases between. This CDR3 is CASGPSGASVYEQYF. The DNA of the CDR3 is TGTGCCAGCGGACCCTCAGGAGCTTCCGTATACGAGCAGTACTTC.

This clonotype was recorded at least ten times. Here the CDR3 DNA reads TGCAGTGTCGTACAGGGGAACACTGAAGCTTTCTTT. This encodes CSVVQGNTEAFF. This sequence joins TRBV20-1 and TRBJ1-1; maybe TRBD1 (6 bases). CDR1 is DFQATT, CDR2 SNEGSKA, per germline (reference sequence). The CDR3 sequence is 12 residues long. Trimming shortened V by 7 bases and J by 1 base, and 10 bases separated the two germline ends.

There are a few counts of this clonotype. J is TRBJ1-3 and V is TRBV7-2; D is ambiguous. Looked up from germline, CDR1 is SGHTA and CDR2 is FQGNSA. V lost 5 bases to trimming and J lost 3 bases, with 5 bases between them. The CDR3 contains 12 residues. Here the CDR3 reads CASSTHGNTIYF. The CDR3 nucleotides read TGTGCCAGCAGCACACATGGAAACACCATATATTTT.

The gene calls are TRBV5-1 and TRBJ2-7; the D gene could be TRBD1 or TRBD2 (6 bases each). This CDR3 is 15 amino acids long. Germline V lookup: CDR1 SGHRS, CDR2 YFSETQ. With 0 bases removed from V and 2 bases from J, the gap between germline ends came to 12 bases. CDR3 region: CASSLDGGTTYEQYF. The CDR3 DNA is TGCGCCAGCAGCTTGGATGGAGGGACAACCTACGAGCAGTACTTC.

This rearrangement joins TRBV6-2 or TRBV6-3 to TRBJ2-7; TRBD1 matches at 8 bases. The CDR3 consists of 12 residues. Per the germline V gene, CDR1 is MNHEY and CDR2 is SVGEGT. V was pared by 2 bases and J by 10 bases, with 4 bases of the junction left unmatched. Here the CDR3 DNA reads TGTGCCAGCAGTTACACCGACAGGGGACAGTACTTC. The encoded protein is CASSYTDRGQYF.

CDR3 sequence (DNA): TGTGCCAGCAGCCGGGGACAGGCCTACTACGAGCAGTACTTC. Translated, it gives CASSRGQAYYEQYF. This rearrangement joins TRBV5-4 to TRBJ2-7; 8 nucleotides match TRBD1. CDR1 is SGHNT, CDR2 YYREEE, per germline (reference sequence). The V segment lost 4 bases and the J segment 3 bases; nucleotides outside the gene matches: 6. The CDR3 covers 14 residues. Combining the CDR3 with reference TRBV5-4 and TRBJ2-7 gives the whole variable domain ETGVTQSPTHLIKTRGQQVTLRCSSQSGHNTVSWYQQALGQGPQFIFQYYREEENGRGNFPPRFSGLQFPNYSSELNVNALELDDSALYLCASSRGQAYYEQYFGPGTRLTVT.

Here the CDR3 reads CASSLAAGANTEAFF. CDR3 sequence (DNA): TGTGCCAGCAGCTTAGCGGCAGGTGCTAACACTGAAGCTTTCTTT. The chain links TRBV7-9 to TRBJ1-1, with D hard to call. Deletions cut 0 bases from V and 2 bases from J, with 10 bases between. Germline V gene data show CDR1 as SEHNR and CDR2 as FQNEAQ (reference sequence). CDR3 size: 15 residues.

The genes are TRBV2 and TRBJ2-7; 10 nucleotides match TRBD1. V was pared by 4 bases and J by 6 bases, with 9 bases of the junction left unmatched. The CDR3 extends over 15 amino acids. CDR1 is SNHLY and CDR2 is FYNNEI in the germline V gene. The CDR3 bases are TGTGCCAGCAGTGTCCCGACAGGGGGCTTAGGCGAGCAGTACTTC. It translates to CASSVPTGGLGEQYF.

The CDR3 DNA is TGTGCCAGTAGAAACAGCCGCTCCTACGAGCAGTACTTC. This sequence encodes CASRNSRSYEQYF. J is TRBJ2-7 and V is TRBV19, with no clear D. CDR1 is LNHDA and CDR2 is SQIVND in the germline V gene (reference sequence). The CDR3 is 13 residues long. V lost 6 bases and J lost 0, with 9 bases in between.

The rearrangement uses TRBV10-3 and TRBJ2-7; either TRBD1 or TRBD2 may supply D (5 bases each). Germline assignment: CDR1 ENHRY and CDR2 SYGVKD. The V and J ends lost 6 bases and 6 bases respectively, with 18 bases between them. There are 14 residues in the CDR3. CDR3 region: CAIRYRDHLSEQYF. Here the CDR3 DNA reads TGTGCCATCAGGTACCGGGACCACCTCTCCGAGCAGTACTTC.

The chain uses TRBV19 and TRBJ2-3; D gene unclear. The CDR3 contains 13 residues. V shed 7 bases and J shed 2 bases, with 10 bases lying between them. The germline CDR1 and CDR2 sequences are LNHDA and SQIVND (reference sequence). The CDR3, as DNA: TGTGCCAGTAAGGACCGTCCCACAGATACGCAGTATTTT. It encodes CASKDRPTDTQYF.

The chain is built from TRBV15 and TRBJ1-3; possibly TRBD1 for D (6 bases). Germline V gives CDR1 LNHNV, CDR2 YYDKDF (reference sequence). The CDR3 loop spans 14 amino acids. The V end lost 3 bases, the J end lost 4 bases, and 10 bases lay between the germline ends. CDR3 sequence reads: CATSRRTAGNTIYF. The CDR3 coding sequence is TGTGCCACCAGCAGGAGGACAGCAGGAAACACCATATATTTT.

This clonotype was counted a few times. This chain links TRBV11-2 with TRBJ1-1, with D tentatively TRBD1 (5 bases). This CDR3 has 17 residues. V shed 2 bases and J shed 4 bases, with 20 bases lying between them. Looked up from germline, CDR1 is SGHAT and CDR2 is FQNNGV. The chain's CDR3 is CASSLIGTPSVSTEAFF. The CDR3 DNA is TGTGCCAGCAGCTTAATAGGGACTCCCAGTGTGAGCACTGAAGCTTTCTTT. Full variable domain (outside the CDR3, taken from reference TRBV11-2 and TRBJ1-1): EAGVAQSPRYKIIEKRQSVAFWCNPISGHATLYWYQQILGQGPKLLIQFQNNGVVDDSQLPKDRFSAERLKGVDSTLKIQPAKLEDSAVYLCASSLIGTPSVSTEAFFGQGTRLTVV.

This chain links TRBV10-3 with TRBJ1-6; no clear D. This CDR3 has 13 residues. CDR1 is ENHRY and CDR2 is SYGVKD in the germline V gene. V was clipped by 4 bases and J by 6 bases, with 7 bases between them. CDR3: CAISAQPNSPLHF. The CDR3 DNA is TGTGCCATCAGTGCACAGCCTAATTCACCCCTCCACTTT.